Below are 26 T cell receptor beta chains sequenced from a single sample in a study of T cells after yellow fever vaccination. Using its own MiXCR run on the 5' RACE reads, TCRdb lists one record per CDR3 protein. This table has around 250,000 distinct CDR3 sequences, roughly 4.8% appearing once. Sequences were derived from CD4+ T cells sorted from PBMCs, sampled on the day of the yellow fever booster vaccination. The source of these receptors is a man in his late teens or twenties who received the YFV17D yellow fever vaccine.

This clonotype appeared many times. V gene TRBV7-2 combines with J gene TRBJ2-2; no clear D gene. The CDR3 runs to 14 residues. V gave up 2 bases and J gave up 4 bases, with 8 bases separating them. The germline CDR1 and CDR2 sequences are SGHTA and FQGNSA. CDR3: CASSLRRTTGELFF. Here the CDR3 DNA reads TGTGCCAGCAGCTTAAGGCGGACCACCGGGGAGCTGTTTTTT.

The V and J genes are TRBV18 and TRBJ1-5; the D gene is possibly TRBD1 (5 bases). Trimming took 5 bases from V and 11 from J, leaving 22 bases between them. Germline lookup yields CDR1 KGHSH and CDR2 LQKENI. This CDR3 is built from 15 residues. CDR3 nucleotide sequence: TGTGCCAGCTCAAATTCGGGGCTCGTGGGGTTGGCCCAGCATTTT. Translating gives CASSNSGLVGLAQHF.

This clonotype has at least ten counts. The chain employs TRBV5-1 and TRBJ1-6, with D hard to call. Germline assignment: CDR1 SGHRS and CDR2 YFSETQ. CDR3 size: 16 residues. The V and J ends lost 4 bases and 6 bases respectively, with 17 bases between them. CDR3 residues: CASSLGHSDGNSPLHF. The DNA of the CDR3 is TGCGCCAGCAGCCTCGGCCACAGCGACGGTAATTCACCCCTCCACTTT.

Only a few counts were recorded for this clonotype. This rearrangement joins TRBV29-1 to TRBJ2-3; D might be TRBD2 (5 bases). The germline V gene encodes CDR1 SQVTM and CDR2 ANQGSEA. V gave up 5 bases and J gave up 0 bases, with 30 bases separating them. The CDR3 runs 20 residues. CDR3 protein: CSVLLKRGKSPRGSTDTQYF. Written as DNA, the CDR3 is TGCAGCGTTCTCCTAAAACGGGGAAAAAGTCCCCGGGGTAGCACAGATACGCAGTATTTT.

This clonotype has at least ten counts. J is TRBJ2-1 and V is TRBV4-3; TRBD2 matches at 13 bases. The junction had 13 bases not matched to a gene; V was cut back by 1 base and J by 10 bases. The CDR3 runs to 18 residues. CDR1 is LGHNA and CDR2 is YSLEER in the germline V gene. The CDR3: CASSQAAKGLAGAGEQFF. The CDR3 nucleotides read TGCGCCAGCAGCCAAGCCGCCAAAGGACTAGCGGGGGCCGGAGAGCAGTTCTTC.

The gene calls are TRBV4-1 and TRBJ1-6; D ambiguous. CDR1 MGHRA and CDR2 YSYEKL come from the germline V gene. The CDR3 is 20 amino acids. Between the trimmed V and J ends, which lost 1 base and 0 bases, there was a span of 19 bases. CDR3 sequence (DNA): TGCGCCAGCAGCCAAGGGTTCGTGGGATTACTAAGCTCCTATAATTCACCCCTCCACTTT. Its protein product is CASSQGFVGLLSSYNSPLHF.

This clonotype appeared a few times. The genes are TRBV6-2 or TRBV6-3 and TRBJ2-5; D ambiguous. CDR3 length: 11 amino acids. V was cut by 2 bases and J by 13 bases, with 11 bases left in between. Germline V lookup: CDR1 MNHEY, CDR2 SVGEGT. The chain's CDR3 is CASSYKGVRYF. The CDR3 DNA reads TGTGCCAGCAGTTACAAAGGCGTCAGGTACTTC.

This clonotype was seen many times. The gene calls are TRBV12-3 or TRBV12-4 and TRBJ2-2; D ambiguous. The CDR3 is 13 amino acids. V lost 7 bases, J lost 5 bases, and 11 bases lay in between. The CDR3: CASINYQTGELFF. Written as DNA, the CDR3 is TGTGCCAGCATCAACTACCAAACCGGGGAGCTGTTTTTT.

The sample holds a few counts of this clonotype. The rearrangement links TRBV7-2 to TRBJ1-2, with D maybe TRBD1 (6 bases). This CDR3 region has 13 residues. Germline assignment: CDR1 SGHTA and CDR2 FQGNSA. The V end was cut by 2 bases, the J end by 8 bases, with 12 bases between. CDR3 region: CASSLYRGQGYTF. The DNA of the CDR3 is TGTGCCAGCAGCTTATACCGGGGGCAAGGCTACACCTTC. Full variable domain (rest looked up from reference TRBV7-2 and TRBJ1-2): GAGVSQSPSNKVTEKGKDVELRCDPISGHTALYWYRQSLGQGLEFLIYFQGNSAPDKSGLPSDRFSAERTGGSVSTLTIQRTQQEDSAVYLCASSLYRGQGYTFGSGTRLTVV.

The table lists this clonotype with many counts. V gene TRBV25-1 combines with J gene TRBJ1-2; no reliable D call. The V end was cut by 5 bases, the J end by 4 bases, with 8 bases between. The V gene's germline CDR1 is MGHDK and CDR2 SYGVNS. This CDR3 is 12 amino acids long. The CDR3 DNA reads TGTGCCAGCAGTCCGGATACCTATGGCTACACCTTC. Translating it yields CASSPDTYGYTF.

CDR3 residues: CSAKGTGGYEQYV. The CDR3 bases are TGCAGTGCTAAAGGGACAGGGGGCTACGAGCAGTACGTC. V gene TRBV20-1 combines with J gene TRBJ2-7; 11 bases fit TRBD1. Germline V gene lookup returns CDR1 DFQATT and CDR2 SNEGSKA (reference sequence). This CDR3 is 13 amino acids long. J lost 3 bases, V lost 4 bases, and 2 bases had no gene match.

This clonotype was counted at least ten times. The chain is built from TRBV12-3 or TRBV12-4 and TRBJ2-7; maybe TRBD2 (5 bases). The CDR3 extends over 14 amino acids. Trimming pared 1 base from V and 6 bases from J, leaving 13 bases between. CDR3 loop: CASSLVGFSGEQYF. CDR3 DNA sequence: TGTGCCAGCAGTTTAGTGGGGTTCAGCGGCGAGCAGTACTTC.

The CDR3 spells CASSPLGSLNIQYF. CDR3 bases: TGTGCCAGCAGCCCATTGGGCAGCTTAAACATTCAGTACTTC. The rearrangement uses TRBV6-5 and TRBJ2-4; D call uncertain. The CDR3 has 14 residues. Germline V gene data show CDR1 as MNHEY and CDR2 as SVGAGI. Trimming took 6 bases from V and 6 from J, leaving 15 bases between them.

This clonotype was seen ten or more times. This chain uses TRBV10-2 with TRBJ1-4; D remains unclear. The length of the CDR3 is 13 residues. Germline CDR1 WSHSY, CDR2 SAAADI. V lost 4 bases and J lost 4, with 7 bases in between. The CDR3 DNA reads TGCGCCAGCAGTGTCTACAGTAATGAAAAACTGTTTTTT. Its translation: CASSVYSNEKLFF.

This clonotype was counted between two and nine times. The V gene is TRBV4-1, the J gene TRBJ1-1, with D unclear. The CDR3 sequence is 16 residues long. From germline, CDR1 is MGHRA and CDR2 YSYEKL. Between the trimmed V and J ends, which lost 1 base and 0 bases, there was a span of 12 bases. CDR3 DNA sequence: TGCGCCAGCAGCCAAGGTTCAAATCTCATGAACACTGAAGCTTTCTTT. Translating it yields CASSQGSNLMNTEAFF.

The chain combines TRBV10-2 with TRBJ2-1; D might be TRBD2 (6 bases). The germline V and J ends were trimmed by 0 bases and 3 bases, with 9 bases remaining between them. Germline values: CDR1 WSHSY, CDR2 SAAADI. The CDR3 contains 15 residues. The CDR3 here is CASSESSGLYNEQFF. CDR3 DNA sequence: TGCGCCAGCAGTGAGTCTAGCGGACTCTACAATGAGCAGTTCTTC.

This clonotype was seen a handful of times. V is TRBV6-5 and J is TRBJ2-2; D unclear. CDR3 length equals 11 residues. The V end lost 9 bases, the J end lost 6 bases, and 8 bases lay between the germline ends. The germline gives CDR1 MNHEY, CDR2 SVGAGI. The CDR3 bases are TGTGCCAGTAGATATGCCGGGGAGCTGTTTTTT. It yields the protein CASRYAGELFF.

This clonotype was detected a few times. The rearrangement uses TRBV30 and TRBJ1-2, with D perhaps TRBD1 (5 bases). V lost 1 base and J lost 2, with 11 bases in between. Germline CDR1 GTSNPN, CDR2 SVGIG (reference sequence). CDR3 length: 14 residues. CDR3 sequence: CAWSGRGWNYGYTF. The CDR3, as DNA: TGTGCCTGGAGTGGAAGGGGCTGGAACTATGGCTACACCTTC.

This clonotype has at least ten counts. This chain connects TRBV5-4 to TRBJ2-5; 12 bases are a match to TRBD2. V shed 4 bases, J shed 2 bases, and the junction held 3 bases outside the gene matches. This CDR3 spans 15 amino acids. CDR1 and CDR2 (germline): SGHNT, YYREEE (reference sequence). The CDR3 loop reads CASSLTSGGQETQYF. In DNA form, the CDR3 reads TGTGCCAGCAGCCTGACTAGCGGGGGTCAAGAGACCCAGTACTTC.

This clonotype turned up a few times. This chain links TRBV11-2 with TRBJ2-2, with D possibly TRBD1 on 5 matching bases. Trimming pared 1 base from V and 4 bases from J, leaving 13 bases between. The CDR3 extends over 16 amino acids. CDR1 and CDR2 (germline): SGHAT, FQNNGV. This CDR3 is CASSLVLGDITGELFF. The CDR3 DNA is TGTGCCAGCAGCTTAGTTTTAGGGGATATCACCGGGGAGCTGTTTTTT. Filled out from reference TRBV11-2 and TRBJ2-2, the complete variable domain reads EAGVAQSPRYKIIEKRQSVAFWCNPISGHATLYWYQQILGQGPKLLIQFQNNGVVDDSQLPKDRFSAERLKGVDSTLKIQPAKLEDSAVYLCASSLVLGDITGELFFGEGSRLTVL.

This clonotype was counted only a few times. The chain links TRBV5-4 to TRBJ1-1; the D is unclear. Trimming left V 4 bases short and J 1 base short, with 8 bases between. The CDR3 consists of 13 residues. Germline-derived CDR1 and CDR2 are SGHNT and YYREEE (reference sequence). The CDR3 sequence: CASSVPENTEAFF. The CDR3 coding sequence is TGTGCCAGCAGCGTGCCGGAGAACACTGAAGCTTTCTTT. The full variable domain, rest sourced from reference TRBV5-4 and TRBJ1-1, is ETGVTQSPTHLIKTRGQQVTLRCSSQSGHNTVSWYQQALGQGPQFIFQYYREEENGRGNFPPRFSGLQFPNYSSELNVNALELDDSALYLCASSVPENTEAFFGQGTRLTVV.

At least ten counts were recorded for this clonotype. The chain is built from TRBV9 and TRBJ2-1; D is perhaps TRBD1 or TRBD2 (5 bases each). Trimming shortened V by 0 bases and J by 10 bases, and 17 bases separated the two germline ends. This CDR3 has 15 residues. Germline loops: CDR1 SGDLS, CDR2 YYNGEE. The CDR3 nucleotides are TGTGCCAGCAGCGTAGTAGGGACCTTTCCGAACGAGCAGTTCTTC. It is translated as CASSVVGTFPNEQFF.

CDR3 region: CASSQIGPGNTEAFF. The CDR3 DNA sequence: TGCGCCAGCAGCCAAATAGGACCGGGGAACACTGAAGCTTTCTTT. The V gene is TRBV4-3, the J gene TRBJ1-1, with D unresolved. This CDR3 spans 15 amino acids. Trimming took 2 bases from V and 1 from J, leaving 11 bases between them. CDR1 is LGHNA and CDR2 is YSLEER in the germline V gene.

This CDR3 is CASGVPHQPQHF. Here the CDR3 DNA reads TGTGCCAGCGGGGTTCCGCATCAGCCCCAGCATTTT. The rearrangement uses TRBV6-1 and TRBJ1-5; unclear D gene. CDR1 and CDR2 from the germline V gene are MNHNS and SASEGT. This CDR3 is 12 amino acids long. V was clipped by 8 bases and J by 5 bases, with 10 bases between them.

This chain connects TRBV18 to TRBJ1-1; 8 bases fit TRBD1. Germline loops: CDR1 KGHSH, CDR2 LQKENI. V trimming: 6 bases; J trimming: 4 bases; junction bases outside the gene matches: 7. This CDR3 is 14 amino acids long. This CDR3 reads CASSPITGGTEAFF. For the CDR3, the DNA is TGTGCCAGCTCTCCTATTACAGGGGGCACTGAAGCTTTCTTT.

This clonotype was picked up many times. The chain recombines TRBV18 with TRBJ1-5; D call uncertain. Trimming took 3 bases from V and 0 from J, leaving 9 bases between them. Germline CDR1 KGHSH, CDR2 LQKENI. The CDR3 length is 15 residues. As DNA, the CDR3 is TGTGCCAGCTCACCTCAGTGGAATAGCAATCAGCCCCAGCATTTT. Residues: CASSPQWNSNQPQHF.